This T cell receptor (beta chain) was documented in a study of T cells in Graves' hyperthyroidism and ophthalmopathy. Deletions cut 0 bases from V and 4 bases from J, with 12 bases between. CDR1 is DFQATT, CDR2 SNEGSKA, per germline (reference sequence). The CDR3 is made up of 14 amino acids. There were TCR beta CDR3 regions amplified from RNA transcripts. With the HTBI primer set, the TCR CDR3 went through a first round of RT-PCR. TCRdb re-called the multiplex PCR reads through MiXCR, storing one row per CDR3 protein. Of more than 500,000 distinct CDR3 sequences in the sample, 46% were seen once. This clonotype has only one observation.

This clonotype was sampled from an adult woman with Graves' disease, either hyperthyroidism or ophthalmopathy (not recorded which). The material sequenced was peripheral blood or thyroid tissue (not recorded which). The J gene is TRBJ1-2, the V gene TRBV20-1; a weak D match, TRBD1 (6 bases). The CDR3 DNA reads TGCAGTGCTAGAGATTTACAGGGCGCCTATGGCTACACCTTC. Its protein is CSARDLQGAYGYTF.